The sequence of this T cell receptor (beta chain) was determined in a study of cytomegalovirus exposure and HLA in healthy donors. Amplification used 60 Vbeta primers and 13 Jbeta primers. Repertoires were generated with immunoSEQ multiplex PCR, while TCRdb's copy carries only in-frame clones and drops some. The table has approximately 200,000 clones, around 79% seen once; the top ten hold approximately 1.5%. This CDR3 is built from 16 residues. The ends were cut back, 0 bases at V and 1 base at J, with 12 bases in the middle. The V gene's germline CDR1 is LGHNA and CDR2 YSLEER. The chain recombines TRBV4-3 with TRBJ1-2, with D possibly matching TRBD1 (6 bases). Specimen: PBMCs. The clonotype was recovered from a girl between 5 and 17 years old in good health and CMV-seropositive. The CDR3 region is CASSQEVQGYNYGYTF. The CDR3 nucleotides read TGCGCCAGCAGCCAAGAAGTCCAGGGGTATAACTATGGCTACACCTTC.